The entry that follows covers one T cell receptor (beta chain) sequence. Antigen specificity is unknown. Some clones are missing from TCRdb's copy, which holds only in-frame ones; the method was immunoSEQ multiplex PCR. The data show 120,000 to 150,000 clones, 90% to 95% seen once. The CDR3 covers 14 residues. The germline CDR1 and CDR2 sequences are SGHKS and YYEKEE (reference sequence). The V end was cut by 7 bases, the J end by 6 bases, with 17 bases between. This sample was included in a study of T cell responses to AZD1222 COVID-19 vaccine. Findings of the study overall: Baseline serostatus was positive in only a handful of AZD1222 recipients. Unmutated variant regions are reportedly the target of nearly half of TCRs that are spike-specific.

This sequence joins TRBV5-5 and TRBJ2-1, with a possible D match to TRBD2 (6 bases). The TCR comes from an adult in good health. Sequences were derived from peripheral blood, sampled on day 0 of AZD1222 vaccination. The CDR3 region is CASGPSMGGNEQFF. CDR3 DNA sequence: TGTGCCAGCGGGCCTTCAATGGGGGGCAATGAGCAGTTCTTC.